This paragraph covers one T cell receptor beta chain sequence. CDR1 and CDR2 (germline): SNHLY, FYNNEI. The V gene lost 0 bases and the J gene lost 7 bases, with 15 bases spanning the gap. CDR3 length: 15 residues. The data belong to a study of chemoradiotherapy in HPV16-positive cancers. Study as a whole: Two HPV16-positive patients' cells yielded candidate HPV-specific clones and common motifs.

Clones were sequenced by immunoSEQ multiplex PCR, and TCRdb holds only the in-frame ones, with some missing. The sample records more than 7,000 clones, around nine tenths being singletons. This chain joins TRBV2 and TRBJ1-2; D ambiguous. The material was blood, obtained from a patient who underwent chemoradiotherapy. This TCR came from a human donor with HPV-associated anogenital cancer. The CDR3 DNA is TGTGCCAGCAGTGAAGCGCTTCGTGGGGTTGGTGGCTACACCTTC. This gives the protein CASSEALRGVGGYTF.